Detailed here is one TCR beta chain. The sample is drawn from a study of technical replicates of blood from several donors. TCRdb keeps only in-frame clones here, not all; method: immunoSEQ multiplex PCR. The sample lists around 80,000 clones, 98% occurring once. The V and J ends lost 7 bases and 0 bases, in that order; junction bases with no gene match: 1. This CDR3 is built from 12 residues. Germline values: CDR1 SQVTM, CDR2 ANQGSEA. Sample: T cells isolated from PBMCs. J is TRBJ2-3 and V is TRBV29-1; TRBD2 agrees at 7 bases. The TCR was taken from a human donor in good health. CDR3 coding DNA: TGCAGCGGCGGGGGAAGCACAGATACGCAGTATTTT. It translates to CSGGGSTDTQYF.